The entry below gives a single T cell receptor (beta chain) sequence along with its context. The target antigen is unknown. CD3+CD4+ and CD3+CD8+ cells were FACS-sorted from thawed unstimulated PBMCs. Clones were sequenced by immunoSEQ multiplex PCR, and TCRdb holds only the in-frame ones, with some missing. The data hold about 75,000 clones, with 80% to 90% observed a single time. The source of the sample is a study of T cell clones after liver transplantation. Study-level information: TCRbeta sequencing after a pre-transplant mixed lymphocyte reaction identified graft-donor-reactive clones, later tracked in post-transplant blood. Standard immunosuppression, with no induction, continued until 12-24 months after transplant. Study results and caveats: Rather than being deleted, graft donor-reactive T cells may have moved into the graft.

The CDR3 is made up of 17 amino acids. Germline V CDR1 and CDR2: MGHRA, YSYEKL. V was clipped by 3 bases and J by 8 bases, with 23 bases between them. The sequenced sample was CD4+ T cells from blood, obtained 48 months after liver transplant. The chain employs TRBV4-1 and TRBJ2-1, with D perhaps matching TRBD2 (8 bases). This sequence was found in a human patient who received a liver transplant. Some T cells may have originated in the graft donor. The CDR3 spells CASSHVTGGTAFHEQFF. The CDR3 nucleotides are TGCGCCAGCAGCCATGTCACGGGGGGGACAGCCTTCCATGAGCAGTTCTTC.